This T cell receptor beta chain was sequenced during a study of T cell responses to AZD1222 COVID-19 vaccine. Study conclusions and caveats: Regions 160-218 and 743-854 held dominance among vaccine-associated CD4 TCRs, which spanned spike. Only a handful of AZD1222 recipients, roughly six in all, had baseline seropositivity.

Germline assignment: CDR1 SNHLY and CDR2 FYNNEI. The germline V and J ends were trimmed by 10 bases and 4 bases, with 23 bases remaining between them. The CDR3 length is 16 residues. Clones were read by immunoSEQ multiplex PCR, and TCRdb kept only the in-frame ones, dropping some. In the table there are 60,000 to 95,000 clones, roughly 91% of which are singletons. This clone was counted a single time. Antigen: not known. Both about-4-week and about-12-week second-dose recipients were combined. This sequence was found in an adult who received the AZD1222 COVID-19 vaccine. Material: peripheral blood, obtained 28 days after the second AZD1222 dose. V and J are TRBV2 and TRBJ1-3, with a tentative D call TRBD1 (5 bases). CDR3 loop: CATNSGGLEKGNTIYF. In DNA, the CDR3 is TGTGCCACGAATAGTGGGGGTCTTGAGAAGGGAAACACCATATATTTT.